These T cell receptor beta chains were read from a single sample in a study of somatic reversion in DOCK8 deficiency. TCRdb ran MiXCR on the multiplex PCR reads and lists one entry per CDR3 protein. The data show some 510 distinct CDR3 sequences, roughly 21% seen once. The sequenced sample was peripheral blood. Receptors originate from a human donor with DOCK8 deficiency. Both conserved end residues are part of each CDR3. D genes are given only for firm matches. Size tells how often a clone was seen (once, few, many) or the class of an expanded clone, and some rows leave it out.

D	V	J	size	CDR3	DNA
TRBD1	TRBV2	TRBJ1-1	NA	CASRPDRVQANTEAFF	TGTGCCAGCAGACCCGACAGGGTACAAGCGAACACTGAAGCTTTCTTT
TRBD2	TRBV4-3	TRBJ2-1	large	CASSQLAGGYNEQFF	TGCGCCAGCAGCCAACTAGCGGGTGGGTACAATGAGCAGTTCTTC
NA	TRBV9	TRBJ2-1	NA	CVSSEWGNEQFF	TGTGTCAGCAGCGAATGGGGGAATGAGCAGTTCTTC
NA	TRBV20-1	TRBJ2-1	large	CSARDRGGQGAVRNEQFF	TGCAGTGCTAGAGATAGGGGGGGGCAGGGGGCTGTTCGAAATGAGCAGTTCTTC
TRBD2	TRBV3-1	TRBJ2-2	few	CASSLRLAGELPPGELFF	TGTGCCAGCAGCCTGAGACTAGCGGGAGAACTCCCACCCGGGGAGCTGTTTTTT
NA	TRBV28	TRBJ1-4	few	CASSPAGREKLFF	TGTGCCAGCAGCCCAGCGGGCCGTGAAAAACTGTTTTTT
NA	TRBV5-1	TRBJ2-1	NA	CASSLERAYGSDEQFF	TGCGCCAGCAGCTTGGAAAGGGCGTACGGTAGCGATGAGCAGTTCTTC
TRBD1	TRBV20-1	TRBJ1-6	NA	CSARDGQGAFSPLHF	TGCAGTGCTAGAGATGGACAGGGGGCCTTCTCACCCCTCCACTTT
TRBD1	TRBV3-1	TRBJ1-1	large	CASSHSDRGRLNTEAFF	TGTGCCAGCAGCCATTCGGACAGGGGGCGTTTGAACACTGAAGCTTTCTTT
NA	TRBV11-3	TRBJ2-1	large	CASSSSRPELGNSYNEQFF	TGTGCCAGCAGCTCGAGCAGGCCGGAGCTGGGAAACTCCTACAATGAGCAGTTCTTC
TRBD2	TRBV7-9	TRBJ2-1	NA	CASSPPLAGAYNEQFF	TGTGCCAGCAGCCCACCTCTAGCGGGAGCCTACAATGAGCAGTTCTTC